This is a list of T cell receptor beta chains from one sample in a study of T-cell memory formation after mild COVID-19. TCRdb re-called the 5' RACE reads through MiXCR, storing one row per CDR3 protein. Found here are 200,000 or so distinct CDR3 sequences, around 8.8% of them singletons; the top ten hold about 3.8%. The sequencing sample was made of PBMCs or a T cell subset sorted from them (not recorded which). Every receptor here comes from a man between 18 and 29 years old who had mild COVID-19 (a few samples of this study predate the infection). Cell type and time point are not known. CDR3s include the opening cysteine and the closing phenylalanine or tryptophan. The D gene is left open where the match is weak. Clone size appears in some rows only: once, few, many, or a class for an expanded clone.

>NA|TRBJ2-3|NA|TRBV7-2
TGTGCCAGCAGCTTATGGGTGAGGACAGATACGCAGTATTTT
CASSLWVRTDTQYF
>few|TRBJ1-4|NA|TRBV28
TGTGCCAGCAGTCAGCTCACCGGGGCAGGAGGGCTTAAACTGTTTTTT
CASSQLTGAGGLKLFF
>few|TRBJ1-6|NA|TRBV20-1
TGCAGTGCTAGGGATAGCTCCTATAATTCACCCCTCCACTTT
CSARDSSYNSPLHF
>few|TRBJ1-3|NA|TRBV2
TGTGCCAGCAGTTGGACGAGGGGAAACACCATATATTTT
CASSWTRGNTIYF
>few|TRBJ1-2|NA|TRBV25-1
TGTGCCAGCAGTGAATCACTCCAGGGGAAGGGCTACACCTTC
CASSESLQGKGYTF
>few|TRBJ1-3|TRBD1|TRBV7-9
TGTGCCAGCCGGGACAGCTCTGGAAACACCATATATTTT
CASRDSSGNTIYF
>many|TRBJ2-1|NA|TRBV7-9
TGTGCCAGCAGCAGGGGCCCCCAGGGACGTCGGAATGAGCAGTTCTTC
CASSRGPQGRRNEQFF
>NA|TRBJ1-5|NA|TRBV30
TGTGCCTGGAGTGCTTCCCGGGACTCCATTAATCAGCCCCAGCATTTT
CAWSASRDSINQPQHF
>NA|TRBJ2-3|NA|TRBV12-3/TRBV12-4
TGTGCCAGCAGTAGGCGCGGCACAGATACGCAGTATTTT
CASSRRGTDTQYF
>many|TRBJ2-5|NA|TRBV7-6
TGTGCCAGCAGCTTAGGTAGCTGGGCGGAGACCCAGTACTTC
CASSLGSWAETQYF
>NA|TRBJ2-5|NA|TRBV2
TGTGCCAGCAGTAAGGGGACTTTGTCAGAGACCCAGTACTTC
CASSKGTLSETQYF
>few|TRBJ2-3|NA|TRBV7-2
TGTGCCAGCAGCTTCGCGGGACGCACAGATACGCAGTATTTT
CASSFAGRTDTQYF
>few|TRBJ2-3|NA|TRBV12-3/TRBV12-4
TGTGCCAGCAGCTTCGGGGCTACCGCTTCCCCAGATACGCAGTATTTT
CASSFGATASPDTQYF
>NA|TRBJ1-5|NA|TRBV16
TGTGCCAGCAGCCAATCGGGGGTGGCAGACAATCAGCCCCAGCATTTT
CASSQSGVADNQPQHF
>NA|TRBJ1-5|NA|TRBV20-1
TGCAGTGTGCGGTTGGTAGGCAATCAGCCCCAGCATTTT
CSVRLVGNQPQHF
>NA|TRBJ2-2|NA|TRBV20-1
TGCAGTGCCGGGACCCCGAACACCGGGGAGCTGTTTTTT
CSAGTPNTGELFF
>NA|TRBJ2-1|NA|TRBV18
TGTGCCAGCTCACCACCGGCACAGGCGAATGAGCAGTTCTTC
CASSPPAQANEQFF
>NA|TRBJ2-5|NA|TRBV29-1
TGCAGCGTTGTTGCGGGTCAAGAGACCCAGTACTTC
CSVVAGQETQYF
>many|TRBJ1-2|TRBD1|TRBV4-3
TGCGCCAGCAGCCCCAAAGAGGGGGCCGTCTATGGCTACACCTTC
CASSPKEGAVYGYTF
>NA|TRBJ2-5|NA|TRBV5-1
TGCGCCAGCAGCGCGACGTCAGGGTTCGGAGAGACCCAGTACTTC
CASSATSGFGETQYF
>few|TRBJ2-2|NA|TRBV4-3
TGCGCCAGCAGCCTCCAGACCCTCAACACCGGGGAGCTGTTTTTT
CASSLQTLNTGELFF
>many|TRBJ2-3|NA|TRBV7-2
TGTGCCAGCAGCTGGTCAGATAGCACAGATACGCAGTATTTT
CASSWSDSTDTQYF
>few|TRBJ2-5|NA|TRBV5-1
TGCGCCAGCAGCTTGGGGAGAGGGCCGGGTAGAGAGACCCAGTACTTC
CASSLGRGPGRETQYF
>many|TRBJ2-4|NA|TRBV5-1
TGCGCCAGCAGCCCCACAGTTGCCAAAAACATTCAGTACTTC
CASSPTVAKNIQYF
>NA|TRBJ2-3|NA|TRBV5-1
TGCGCCAGCAGCTTGGACCCGGACACAGATACGCAGTATTTT
CASSLDPDTDTQYF
>few|TRBJ2-1|NA|TRBV11-2
TGTGCCAGCAGCTTCATTGGGGGGAGTTTGAGCAATGAGCAGTTCTTC
CASSFIGGSLSNEQFF
>NA|TRBJ1-4|TRBD1|TRBV5-1
TGCGCCAGCAGCACGGGACAGCGTGCCGAAAAACTGTTTTTT
CASSTGQRAEKLFF
>few|TRBJ1-4|NA|TRBV21-1
TGTGCCAGCAGCAAATGGCAAGAAAAACTGTTTTTT
CASSKWQEKLFF
>many|TRBJ2-1|TRBD2|TRBV12-3/TRBV12-4
TGTGCCAGCAGTTTAGCGCGGGCGGGGGGGCAGTTCTTC
CASSLARAGGQFF
>few|TRBJ2-4|TRBD1|TRBV4-3
TGCGCCAGCAGCCAAGAAACGACAGGGTACGCCAAAAACATTCAGTACTTC
CASSQETTGYAKNIQYF
>NA|TRBJ2-7|NA|TRBV4-3
TGCGCCAGCAGCCAAGCTGTTAGCCGGGCGGGCTCCTACGAGCAGTACTTC
CASSQAVSRAGSYEQYF
>NA|TRBJ2-5|NA|TRBV2
TGTGCCAGCATTCGGACGGGGGAGCAAGAGACCCAGTACTTC
CASIRTGEQETQYF
>many|TRBJ2-1|NA|TRBV5-1
TGCGCCAGCAGCTTGCCCTCATCTGGGAATGAGCAGTTCTTC
CASSLPSSGNEQFF